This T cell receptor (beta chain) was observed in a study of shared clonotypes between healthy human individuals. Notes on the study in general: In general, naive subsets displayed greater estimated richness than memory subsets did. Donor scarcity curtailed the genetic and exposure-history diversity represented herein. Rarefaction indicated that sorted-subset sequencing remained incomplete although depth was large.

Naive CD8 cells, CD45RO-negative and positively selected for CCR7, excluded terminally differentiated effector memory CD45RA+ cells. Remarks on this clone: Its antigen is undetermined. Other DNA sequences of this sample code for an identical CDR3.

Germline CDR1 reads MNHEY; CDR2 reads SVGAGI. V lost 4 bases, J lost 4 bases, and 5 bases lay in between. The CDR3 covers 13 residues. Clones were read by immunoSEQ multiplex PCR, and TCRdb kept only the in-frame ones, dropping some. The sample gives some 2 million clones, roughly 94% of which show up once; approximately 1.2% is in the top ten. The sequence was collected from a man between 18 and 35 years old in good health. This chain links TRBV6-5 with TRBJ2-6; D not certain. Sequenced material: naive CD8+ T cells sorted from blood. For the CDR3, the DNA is TGTGCCAGCAGTTTTTCCGGGGCCAACGTCCTGACTTTC. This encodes CASSFSGANVLTF.